Here is one T cell receptor (beta chain) with its context. Its antigen is as yet unknown. TCRdb re-called the 5' RACE reads, yielding one record per CDR3 amino acid sequence without DNA. The sample's table shows under 500,000 distinct CDR3 sequences. The data were obtained in a study of T cells expressing NK-cell markers. Study-wide context: Just one sequenced donor of eight was HCMV-seronegative, while seven were seropositive. Broader study findings: NKG2C+ dominant clonotype frequencies in six donors were roughly 1.0-7.5% of CD8+ T cells.

CDR1 MGHRA and CDR2 YSYEKL come from the germline V gene. CDR3 size: 16 residues. The sequence came from a woman aged 18-70 years in good health. The chain carries TRBV4-1 and TRBJ1-5; without DNA, the TCRdb call of TRBD1 cannot be checked. The material sequenced was blood T cells: a sorted CD56 or NKG2C T cell subset, CD4+ or CD8+ T cells, or bulk PBMC T cells (not recorded which). CDR3 in amino acids: CASSQDPGQGGQPQHF.